Following are 32 T cell receptor beta chains from one sample sequenced in a study of blood T cell repertoires in COVID-19. Measured with immunoSEQ multiplex PCR; TCRdb has only the in-frame clones, and not every one. The sample holds approximately 99,000 clones, about two thirds seen once. The sequenced sample consisted of peripheral blood. The receptor source for this set is a woman aged 35 to 49 with acute or convalescent COVID-19.

The chain couples TRBV27 to TRBJ1-1; 9 bases align to TRBD1. The length of the CDR3 is 14 residues. Germline loops: CDR1 MNHEY, CDR2 SMNVEV (reference sequence). V gave up 5 bases and J gave up 11 bases; unmatched junction bases: 12. The CDR3 DNA follows: TGTGCCAGCAGTACGGGACAGGGCCGGGAGTCGGCTTTCTTT. It encodes CASSTGQGRESAFF.

CDR3 coding DNA: TGTGCCAGCAGTGAAATAGGCGGCCAGGGTGGGAATTCACCCCTCCACTTT. Amino acids: CASSEIGGQGGNSPLHF. The V gene is TRBV6-1, the J gene TRBJ1-6; tentative D call: TRBD1 (5 bases). Germline loops: CDR1 MNHNS, CDR2 SASEGT. Trimming removed 2 bases at V and 7 bases at J, with 18 bases between. CDR3 length: 17 amino acids.

This clone was detected only a few times. DNA of the CDR3: TGTGCCAGCAGTTACAGGAGGAATCAGCCCCAGCATTTT. The encoded protein is CASSYRRNQPQHF. This chain uses TRBV6-2 or TRBV6-3 with TRBJ1-5; D ambiguous. This CDR3 is 13 amino acids long. Germline loops: CDR1 MNHEY, CDR2 SVGEGT. The V end lost 2 bases, the J end lost 4 bases, and 6 bases lay between the germline ends.

This clone was observed a handful of times. The chain uses TRBV7-2 and TRBJ2-1; 10 bases are shared with TRBD2. The germline CDR1 and CDR2 sequences are SGHTA and FQGNSA. This CDR3 spans 15 amino acids. With 5 bases clipped from V and 6 bases from J, the junction kept 7 bases outside the gene matches. DNA for the CDR3: TGTGCCAGCAGCCCCCGACTAGCGGGTTCCAATGAGCAGTTCTTC. Residues: CASSPRLAGSNEQFF.

The chain couples TRBV15 to TRBJ2-5; perhaps TRBD2 as D (6 bases). Germline assignment: CDR1 LNHNV and CDR2 YYDKDF (reference sequence). CDR3 length: 15 amino acids. V was shortened by 0 bases and J by 2 bases, with 10 bases between the two germline ends. CDR3 bases: TGTGCCACCAGCAGAGATGGTGGGGGGCAAGAGACCCAGTACTTC. Translated: CATSRDGGGQETQYF.

CDR3 protein: CATSTASSYNEQFF. Written as DNA, the CDR3 is TGTGCCACCAGCACGGCTAGCTCCTACAATGAGCAGTTCTTC. The chain joins TRBV15 to TRBJ2-1, with D hard to call. CDR1 and CDR2 (germline): LNHNV, YYDKDF (reference sequence). Trimming took off 4 bases at V and 0 bases at J, with 7 bases between the two ends. This CDR3 has 14 amino acids.

In nucleotides, the CDR3 is TGTGCCAGCAGTGAATTTACGGGGGGGCCCAATGAGCAGTTCTTC. This codes for CASSEFTGGPNEQFF. This chain links TRBV25-1 with TRBJ2-1; 8 bases map to TRBD2. CDR3 length equals 15 residues. CDR1 MGHDK and CDR2 SYGVNS come from the germline V gene. The ends lost 1 base at V and 6 bases at J; junction bases unmatched: 5.

The chain has TRBV10-1 and TRBJ2-1; 11 nucleotides agree with TRBD2. This CDR3 spans 15 amino acids. J was trimmed by 4 bases and V by 8 bases; bases with no gene match: 7. Germline V gives CDR1 WNHNN, CDR2 SYGVQD (reference sequence). DNA for the CDR3: TGCGCCAGCTATAGCGGGGGGGCCGGATACAATGAGCAGTTCTTC. Its protein is CASYSGGAGYNEQFF.

The chain has TRBV5-1 and TRBJ1-3; 8 bases line up with TRBD1. The junction had 7 bases not matched to a gene; V was cut back by 0 bases and J by 2 bases. The CDR3 runs 17 residues. CDR1 SGHRS and CDR2 YFSETQ come from the germline V gene. The CDR3 spells CASSLGGQGSTGNTIYF. The CDR3 coding sequence is TGCGCCAGCAGCTTGGGCGGACAGGGTAGTACTGGAAACACCATATATTTT.

The rearrangement links TRBV6-1 to TRBJ1-1, with unresolved D. V was clipped by 2 bases and J by 3 bases, with 16 bases between them. Germline assignment: CDR1 MNHNS and CDR2 SASEGT. The CDR3 contains 16 residues. The CDR3 loop is CASSEQMRALDTEAFF. The DNA for the CDR3 is TGTGCCAGCAGTGAACAAATGAGGGCTTTGGACACTGAAGCTTTCTTT.

The rearrangement links TRBV6-1 to TRBJ1-2, with TRBD1 identical over 7 bases. The CDR3 has 14 residues. Germline CDR1 and CDR2: MNHNS and SASEGT. Losses at the gene ends were 2 bases for V and 5 bases for J; bases not matched to a gene: 5. CDR3 sequence (DNA): TGTGCCAGCAGTGAACGCCAGGGGGGATATGGCTACACCTTC. It codes for CASSERQGGYGYTF.

The V call is TRBV6-5, the J call TRBJ1-1; 7 nucleotides align to TRBD1. This CDR3 comprises 15 residues. CDR1 and CDR2 (germline): MNHEY, SVGAGI. Losses at the gene ends were 5 bases for V and 6 bases for J; bases not matched to a gene: 12. Written as DNA, the CDR3 is TGTGCCAGCAGTCGCACAGGGGCCGTAACCTCTGAAGCTTTCTTT. Translation gives CASSRTGAVTSEAFF.

The gene calls are TRBV19 and TRBJ1-5; D is unresolved. Germline values: CDR1 LNHDA, CDR2 SQIVND (reference sequence). V was cut by 6 bases and J by 7 bases, with 13 bases left in between. The CDR3 length is 13 residues. CDR3 in amino acids: CASRQNGGQPQHF. The CDR3 DNA reads TGTGCCAGTAGGCAGAATGGAGGACAGCCCCAGCATTTT.

The V call is TRBV10-3, the J call TRBJ1-2; perhaps TRBD1 as D (6 bases). The germline V gene has CDR1 ENHRY and CDR2 SYGVKD. CDR3 length: 14 amino acids. V shed 4 bases and J shed 3 bases, with 12 bases lying between them. CDR3 amino acids: CAISGSGDHYGYTF. CDR3 sequence (DNA): TGTGCCATCAGTGGGTCAGGGGATCACTATGGCTACACCTTC.

V is TRBV7-2 and J is TRBJ2-7; 8 nucleotides agree with TRBD1. Losses at the gene ends were 2 bases for V and 7 bases for J; bases not matched to a gene: 4. Germline lookup yields CDR1 SGHTA and CDR2 FQGNSA. This CDR3 is 13 amino acids long. CDR3 in DNA: TGTGCCAGCAGCTTAAAGGGACAGGCGGAGCAGTACTTC. This sequence encodes CASSLKGQAEQYF.

This rearrangement joins TRBV15 to TRBJ2-2; weak D call: TRBD2 (6 bases). The V and J ends lost 1 base and 0 bases respectively, with 6 bases between them. The germline V gene has CDR1 LNHNV and CDR2 YYDKDF (reference sequence). This CDR3 is built from 15 residues. The CDR3 region has the DNA TGTGCCACCAGCAGAGCGGGGGCGAACACCGGGGAGCTGTTTTTT. As protein: CATSRAGANTGELFF. The entire variable domain, with the rest obtained from reference TRBV15 and TRBJ2-2, is as follows: DAMVIQNPRYQVTQFGKPVTLSCSQTLNHNVMYWYQQKSSQAPKLLFHYYDKDFNNEADTPDNFQSRRPNTSFCFLDIRSPGLGDTAMYLCATSRAGANTGELFFGEGSRLTVL.

The chain links TRBV21-1 to TRBJ2-5; the table's D gene call, TRBD1, was not cross checked with the DNA. TRBV21-1 is designated a pseudogene. The CDR3 sequence is 14 residues long. CDR3 DNA sequence: TGTGCCAGCAGCAATATCGGACAGAAAGAGACCCAGTACTTC. Protein sequence: CASSNIGQKETQYF.

As to this clone: The sample has other DNA sequences that encode this CDR3 too. The chain carries TRBV5-1 and TRBJ2-3; D possibly corresponds to TRBD2 (6 bases). The CDR3 sequence is 15 residues long. CDR1 is SGHRS and CDR2 is YFSETQ in the germline V gene. The ends were cut back, 2 bases at V and 0 bases at J, with 10 bases in the middle. The DNA for the CDR3 is TGCGCCAGCAGCTTTAGCGGTACTAGCACAGATACGCAGTATTTT. As protein: CASSFSGTSTDTQYF.

This sequence joins TRBV19 and TRBJ2-7; D might be TRBD1 (6 bases). Germline V gene sequence: CDR1 LNHDA, CDR2 SQIVND (reference sequence). The CDR3 runs 16 residues. V lost 3 bases and J 0 bases, leaving 15 bases between the germline ends. This CDR3 is CASSIGTGPPSYEQYF. The CDR3 nucleotides read TGTGCCAGTAGTATTGGTACAGGGCCCCCCTCCTACGAGCAGTACTTC.

The rearrangement uses TRBV28 and TRBJ1-2; D gene ambiguous. The V end lost 10 bases, the J end lost 5 bases, and 17 bases lay between the germline ends. Germline assignment: CDR1 MDHEN and CDR2 SYDVKM. This CDR3 has 13 residues. The CDR3 coding sequence is TGTGCCACCTTGAGCCCCCGCTTATATGGCTACACCTTC. Translated, it gives CATLSPRLYGYTF.

The chain has TRBV19 and TRBJ2-1; D unclear. This CDR3 has 15 residues. V was pared by 4 bases and J by 0 bases, with 10 bases between. Germline CDR1 LNHDA, CDR2 SQIVND (reference sequence). CDR3 residues: CASSTQSASYNEQFF. CDR3 in DNA: TGTGCCAGTAGTACCCAGTCCGCCTCCTACAATGAGCAGTTCTTC. The whole variable domain, filled in from reference TRBV19 and TRBJ2-1, reads DGGITQSPKYLFRKEGQNVTLSCEQNLNHDAMYWYRQDPGQGLRLIYYSQIVNDFQKGDIAEGYSVSREKKESFPLTVTSAQKNPTAFYLCASSTQSASYNEQFFGPGTRLTVL.

The chain combines TRBV19 with TRBJ1-1, with D perhaps TRBD1 (5 bases). Germline V lookup: CDR1 LNHDA, CDR2 SQIVND (reference sequence). The CDR3 spans 12 residues. Trimming cost V 3 bases and J 11 bases, with 13 bases left between them. The CDR3 coding sequence is TGTGCCAGTAGTATGACGGGGGGGTCCGCTTTCTTT. Translation: CASSMTGGSAFF.

This clone was found a few times. Other DNA sequences of this sample code for an identical CDR3. J is TRBJ2-1 and V is TRBV11-2; 8 positions agree with TRBD2. This CDR3 has 15 residues. The J segment lost 3 bases and the V segment lost 6 bases, leaving 7 bases of the junction unmatched. The V gene's germline CDR1 is SGHAT and CDR2 FQNNGV. In DNA, the CDR3 is TGTGCCAGCAGTTCGAGCGGGGGCCTCTACAATGAGCAGTTCTTC. It is translated as CASSSSGGLYNEQFF.

The chain employs TRBV2 and TRBJ1-2, with TRBD1 matching over 8 bases. This CDR3 is built from 15 residues. J gave up 8 bases and V 6 bases, and 14 bases lay outside the gene matches. Germline loops: CDR1 SNHLY, CDR2 FYNNEI. Here the CDR3 reads CASRGASGRGLGYTF. The DNA of the CDR3 is TGTGCCAGCAGGGGGGCTAGCGGCAGGGGGCTCGGCTACACCTTC.

This clone occurred once. The chain has TRBV6-2 or TRBV6-3 and TRBJ2-2; 9 nucleotides align to TRBD2. This CDR3 comprises 15 residues. With V trimmed by 2 bases and J by 5 bases, 3 bases remained unmatched. Germline V gene sequence: CDR1 MNHEY, CDR2 SVGEGT. CDR3 protein: CASSYLSGGTGELFF. In nucleotides, the CDR3 is TGTGCCAGCAGTTACCTGAGCGGGGGGACCGGGGAGCTGTTTTTT.

This clone has just a few counts. This sequence joins TRBV11-2 and TRBJ2-7; the match to TRBD2 covers 7 bases. CDR3 length: 15 residues. Per germline, CDR1 SGHAT and CDR2 FQNNGV. J lost 3 bases, V lost 5 bases, and 10 bases had no gene match. Here the CDR3 reads CASSTGLGLVYEQYF. The CDR3 coding sequence is TGTGCCAGCAGCACCGGACTAGGTTTAGTCTACGAGCAGTACTTC. Full variable domain (missing parts from reference TRBV11-2 and TRBJ2-7): EAGVAQSPRYKIIEKRQSVAFWCNPISGHATLYWYQQILGQGPKLLIQFQNNGVVDDSQLPKDRFSAERLKGVDSTLKIQPAKLEDSAVYLCASSTGLGLVYEQYFGPGTRLTVT.

This CDR3 reads CASSTQGPNSPLHF. CDR3 nucleotide sequence: TGTGCCAGCTCAACCCAGGGCCCGAATTCACCCCTCCACTTT. This sequence joins TRBV18 and TRBJ1-6; the D gene is possibly TRBD1 (5 bases). V lost 5 bases to trimming and J lost 7 bases, with 12 bases between them. The CDR3 consists of 14 residues. Germline V CDR1 and CDR2: KGHSH, LQKENI.

This clone occurred a few times. The CDR3 reads CASSFRAGETDTQYF. CDR3 sequence (DNA): TGTGCCAGCAGTTTCCGCGCGGGGGAGACAGATACGCAGTATTTT. The chain is built from TRBV27 and TRBJ2-3; 7 bases map to TRBD2. Trimming removed 3 bases from V and 3 bases from J; junction bases left unmatched: 6. This CDR3 contains 15 residues. From germline, CDR1 is MNHEY and CDR2 SMNVEV (reference sequence).

The chain links TRBV30 to TRBJ2-5; 8 bases fit TRBD2. CDR1 is GTSNPN and CDR2 is SVGIG in the germline V gene (reference sequence). The CDR3 spans 15 residues. The trim removed 7 bases at V and 4 bases at J, leaving 14 bases unmatched. CDR3 loop: CAYRKGLVDLETQYF. In DNA form, the CDR3 reads TGTGCCTACCGCAAGGGACTAGTTGATCTAGAGACCCAGTACTTC.

The CDR3 nucleotides read TGTGCCAGCAGTGACGATCTATCCACAGATACGCAGTATTTT. Encoded protein: CASSDDLSTDTQYF. The gene calls are TRBV2 and TRBJ2-3; D uncertain. The CDR3 length is 14 residues. V was cut by 3 bases and J by 2 bases, with 9 bases left in between. Germline assignment: CDR1 SNHLY and CDR2 FYNNEI.

The chain employs TRBV1 and TRBJ2-7; the D call of TRBD1 is as the table states it, not checked on the DNA. TRBV1 is a documented pseudogene. This CDR3 has 15 residues. This chain's CDR3 is CTSSQPTGPNYEQYF. The CDR3 bases are TGCACCAGCAGCCAGCCGACAGGACCCAACTACGAGCAGTACTTC.

The rearrangement uses TRBV5-4 and TRBJ2-2; D may be TRBD2 (5 bases). The germline V gene has CDR1 SGHNT and CDR2 YYREEE (reference sequence). Deletions cut 0 bases from V and 1 base from J, with 13 bases between. This CDR3 region has 17 residues. CDR3 sequence (DNA): TGTGCCAGCAGCTTGGACCTCAGAGGGATGAACACCGGGGAGCTGTTTTTT. It specifies CASSLDLRGMNTGELFF.